This TCR beta chain was captured in a study of shared clonotypes between healthy human individuals. Of note for this clone: The target antigen is unknown.

The CDR3 sequence is 13 residues long. CDR1 and CDR2 (germline): SGDLS, YYNGEE. Deletions cut 4 bases from V and 6 bases from J, with 14 bases between. The repertoire was sequenced with immunoSEQ multiplex PCR; TCRdb's copy has only in-frame clones and lacks some. The sample shows about 1.1 million clones, around 78% of them seen only once. General study findings and limits: Collection of samples was limited to blood; tissue repertoires likely differ. Though the depth was large, rarefaction showed that sorted-subset sequencing was incomplete.

Those who donated were healthy HIV-negative adults, with no recent acute infections or vaccinations reported. This sequence originates from a man aged 18 to 35 in good health. Some clones in this sample may be carry-over from other donors' samples. The chain couples TRBV9 to TRBJ2-7; TRBD1 or TRBD2 may be the D gene (5 bases each). The sequencing sample was made of memory CD4+ T cells from PBMCs. As for subset: CD45RA-negative fraction. Written as DNA, the CDR3 is TGTGCCAGCAGCCCGAGGGGAGCGGCCGAGCAGTACTTC. Translated: CASSPRGAAEQYF.